The next 21 T cell receptor beta chains were all read from a single sample in a study of neurological immune-mediated disorders. TCRdb re-called the 5' RACE reads with MiXCR, one entry per CDR3 protein. The repertoire holds 95,000 to 150,000 distinct CDR3 sequences, with 3% to 3.5% as singletons. Sequencing was carried out using PBMCs. The receptors were sampled from a woman in her 30s with multiple sclerosis.

At least ten counts were recorded for this clonotype. This CDR3 is CASTAIAGGFNEQYF. Here the CDR3 DNA reads TGTGCCAGCACCGCGATAGCCGGAGGGTTCAACGAGCAGTACTTC. V and J are TRBV7-2 and TRBJ2-7; D is possibly TRBD2 (6 bases). Germline CDR1 reads SGHTA; CDR2 reads FQGNSA. The CDR3 covers 15 residues. Trimming took 7 bases from V and 5 from J, leaving 21 bases between them.

This clonotype was counted at least ten times. The CDR3, as DNA: TGTGCCAGCAGCTTCCAGCCCGCGGGCCAGGAGCAGTTCTTC. Its translation: CASSFQPAGQEQFF. The chain uses TRBV7-6 and TRBJ2-1; a weak D match, TRBD2 (5 bases). V shed 3 bases and J shed 10 bases, with 16 bases lying between them. The CDR3 contains 14 residues. CDR1 is SGHVS, CDR2 FNYEAQ, per germline.

The table lists this clonotype with many counts. The CDR3 region has the DNA TGTGCCAGCAGCTTAGCCCCCGGGACCCCGAACACCGGGGAGCTGTTTTTT. Translating it yields CASSLAPGTPNTGELFF. V usage is TRBV7-9 and J usage is TRBJ2-2; TRBD1 or TRBD2 may be the D gene (5 bases each). This CDR3 comprises 17 residues. CDR1 is SEHNR and CDR2 is FQNEAQ in the germline V gene (reference sequence). V was cut by 0 bases and J by 0 bases, with 11 bases left in between.

This clonotype was detected many times. The J gene is TRBJ2-3, the V gene TRBV20-1; 8 bases are shared with TRBD2. Germline lookup yields CDR1 DFQATT and CDR2 SNEGSKA (reference sequence). Trimming took 5 bases from V and 0 from J; bases not matched to a gene: 10. The CDR3 runs to 16 residues. CDR3 in DNA: TGCAGTGCTCTTAGCGGGGTGGGGTTTAGCACAGATACGCAGTATTTT. This encodes CSALSGVGFSTDTQYF.

This clonotype was seen many times. The rearrangement joins TRBV5-5 to TRBJ1-2; 8 bases agree with TRBD1. Germline assignment: CDR1 SGHKS and CDR2 YYEKEE (reference sequence). Trimming cost V 3 bases and J 3 bases; bases outside gene matches: 10. The CDR3 has 16 amino acids. The CDR3 region has the DNA TGTGCCAGCAGCTCACCAGGGGGCCGTTTAGACTATGGCTACACCTTC. Translation gives CASSSPGGRLDYGYTF.

In its sample, this clonotype was seen many times. This sequence joins TRBV3-1 and TRBJ2-3; no definite D call. This CDR3 has 14 amino acids. Germline V lookup: CDR1 LGHDT, CDR2 YNNKEL (reference sequence). V was trimmed by 1 base and J by 4 bases, leaving 9 bases between them. CDR3 region: CASSQGLVADTQYF. The CDR3 DNA sequence: TGTGCCAGCAGCCAAGGGCTAGTGGCAGATACGCAGTATTTT.

This clonotype was counted at least ten times. CDR3 nucleotide sequence: TGTGCCAGCAGCACCGGAGGGGACTGGATAGCGGGAAGGAGGTTCTTC. It codes for CASSTGGDWIAGRRFF. This chain joins TRBV7-2 and TRBJ2-1; 8 bases align to TRBD2. CDR1 and CDR2 from the germline V gene are SGHTA and FQGNSA. V gave up 5 bases and J gave up 15 bases; unmatched junction bases: 21. This CDR3 is built from 16 residues.

This clonotype was seen ten or more times. The J gene is TRBJ2-3, the V gene TRBV20-1; a possible D gene is TRBD2 (6 bases). The CDR3 has 15 amino acids. CDR1 and CDR2 from the germline V gene are DFQATT and SNEGSKA (reference sequence). V was pared by 0 bases and J by 2 bases, with 12 bases between. For the CDR3, the DNA is TGCAGTGCTAGAGATCTGTTAGCGGTCACAGATACGCAGTATTTT. It is translated as CSARDLLAVTDTQYF.

This clonotype has ten or more counts. The chain recombines TRBV7-8 with TRBJ2-1, with 9 bases fitting TRBD2. The CDR3 loop spans 15 amino acids. Losses at the gene ends were 5 bases for V and 4 bases for J; bases not matched to a gene: 6. The germline CDR1 and CDR2 sequences are SGHVS and FQNEAQ. DNA for the CDR3: TGTGCCAGCAGCCCGGGACTAGCTTTATACAATGAGCAGTTCTTC. Protein sequence: CASSPGLALYNEQFF.

The table lists this clonotype with many counts. J is TRBJ1-3 and V is TRBV10-3, with D perhaps TRBD1 (5 bases). The CDR3 is 15 amino acids. In germline, CDR1 is ENHRY, CDR2 SYGVKD. Trimming stripped 4 bases from V and 0 bases from J, with 10 bases between. CDR3 loop: CAISVGLSSGNTIYF. CDR3 nucleotides: TGTGCCATCAGTGTGGGACTGAGCTCTGGAAACACCATATATTTT.

This clonotype was counted many times. The gene calls are TRBV7-2 and TRBJ1-1; 7 bases match TRBD1. Germline V gene lookup returns CDR1 SGHTA and CDR2 FQGNSA. The length of the CDR3 is 14 residues. The V segment lost 0 bases and the J segment 4 bases; nucleotides outside the gene matches: 2. CDR3 coding DNA: TGTGCCAGCAGCTTAGCCGCAGGGGGCACTGAAGCTTTCTTT. Protein product: CASSLAAGGTEAFF.

This clonotype occurred many times. This chain joins TRBV20-1 and TRBJ2-3; 7 bases match TRBD2. The germline V gene has CDR1 DFQATT and CDR2 SNEGSKA (reference sequence). CDR3 length equals 14 residues. With V trimmed by 3 bases and J by 5 bases, 8 bases remained unmatched. In DNA form, the CDR3 reads TGCAGTGCTAGGACTAGCCCGCTTGAAGATACGCAGTATTTT. The encoded protein is CSARTSPLEDTQYF.

The sample holds many counts of this clonotype. This chain connects TRBV20-1 to TRBJ1-1; D perhaps matches TRBD1 (5 bases). The germline V and J ends were trimmed by 2 bases and 3 bases, with 19 bases remaining between them. The CDR3 runs to 16 residues. Per the germline V gene, CDR1 is DFQATT and CDR2 is SNEGSKA (reference sequence). The CDR3 DNA follows: TGCAGTGCTAGAAGACAGATCACCCTCGCCGACACTGAAGCTTTCTTT. Amino acids: CSARRQITLADTEAFF.

This clonotype came up many times. CDR3 residues: CASTADRVDEQYF. DNA of the CDR3: TGTGCCAGCACCGCCGACAGGGTCGACGAGCAGTACTTC. This chain uses TRBV6-2 or TRBV6-3 with TRBJ2-7, with 7 bases lining up with TRBD1. Germline CDR1 and CDR2: MNHEY and SVGEGT. V dropped 7 bases and J dropped 5; count of bases not matched to a gene: 8. CDR3 size: 13 residues.

This clonotype was observed a few times. The V and J genes are TRBV29-1 and TRBJ2-2; D remains ambiguous. The V end was cut by 5 bases, the J end by 7 bases, with 8 bases between. This CDR3 contains 11 residues. CDR1 and CDR2 from the germline V gene are SQVTM and ANQGSEA. CDR3 nucleotides: TGCAGCGTTCAGGCTGGCGGGGAGCTGTTTTTT. This translates into CSVQAGGELFF.

This clonotype has at least ten counts. The chain has TRBV10-3 and TRBJ2-7; unclear D gene. Germline-derived CDR1 and CDR2 are ENHRY and SYGVKD. V lost 9 bases to trimming and J lost 0 bases, with 9 bases between them. The CDR3 loop spans 12 amino acids. The CDR3 DNA reads TGTGCCATATCACCCAGCTCCTACGAGCAGTACTTC. This codes for CAISPSSYEQYF.

Many counts were recorded for this clonotype. This chain connects TRBV19 to TRBJ2-1, with TRBD2 matching 14 bases. Germline CDR1 LNHDA, CDR2 SQIVND (reference sequence). Trimming took 10 bases from V and 7 from J; bases not matched to a gene: 12. The CDR3 is 16 residues long. For the CDR3, the DNA is TGTGCCAAAGAGACTAGCGGGAGGGCCGGTTGGAATGAGCAGTTCTTC. This translates into CAKETSGRAGWNEQFF.

This clonotype has a count of ten or more. The J gene is TRBJ2-1, the V gene TRBV6-2 or TRBV6-3, with TRBD2 matching 8 bases. V trimming: 2 bases; J trimming: 2 bases; junction bases outside the gene matches: 2. The CDR3 is 15 amino acids. Germline V gene data show CDR1 as MNHEY and CDR2 as SVGEGT. The CDR3, as DNA: TGTGCCAGCAGTTACGGGCGGGAGGCCTACAATGAGCAGTTCTTC. Residues: CASSYGREAYNEQFF.

This clonotype was observed many times. This chain joins TRBV7-2 and TRBJ2-7; D might be TRBD1 (6 bases). CDR1 is SGHTA and CDR2 is FQGNSA in the germline V gene. The CDR3 has 14 amino acids. Trimming cost V 5 bases and J 9 bases, with 20 bases left between them. CDR3 nucleotide sequence: TGTGCCAGCAGCCCCGGGACACTAAATAGCCTGCAGTACTTC. Its protein product is CASSPGTLNSLQYF.

The table lists this clonotype with many counts. The rearrangement links TRBV20-1 to TRBJ1-2; D perhaps matches TRBD1 (5 bases). CDR3 length equals 15 residues. The V end lost 0 bases, the J end lost 3 bases, and 14 bases lay between the germline ends. Germline CDR1 is DFQATT and CDR2 is SNEGSKA (reference sequence). This chain's CDR3 is CSAREMSGRDYGYTF. The CDR3 DNA sequence: TGCAGTGCTAGAGAGATGTCGGGGCGCGACTATGGCTACACCTTC.

This clonotype was picked up many times. The chain recombines TRBV20-1 with TRBJ2-7; 12 bases match TRBD2. Germline CDR1 and CDR2: DFQATT and SNEGSKA (reference sequence). The CDR3 loop spans 16 amino acids. The ends lost 1 base at V and 0 bases at J; junction bases unmatched: 4. CDR3 sequence (DNA): TGCAGTGCTAGAGGACTAGCGGGGGTGCGCTCCTACGAGCAGTACTTC. Protein product: CSARGLAGVRSYEQYF.